The 23 T cell receptor beta chains below all came from one sample that was sequenced in a study of T cell repertoires in cytomegalovirus infection. TCRdb re-called the reads through MiXCR, storing one row per CDR3 protein. The table includes approximately 250,000 distinct CDR3 sequences, 12% detected once. The sample comprised PBMCs. The receptor set was obtained from a human donor in good health (CMV status not recorded). Some clones in this sample may be carry-over from other donors' samples.

This clonotype was counted many times. This chain connects TRBV10-3 to TRBJ2-5; D is possibly TRBD1 (5 bases). Germline V gene lookup returns CDR1 ENHRY and CDR2 SYGVKD. This CDR3 is 14 amino acids long. V was cut by 3 bases and J by 0 bases, with 8 bases left in between. For the CDR3, the DNA is TGTGCCATCAGTGACAGGACATACCAAGAGACCCAGTACTTC. Translation: CAISDRTYQETQYF.

This clonotype was counted many times. The chain couples TRBV7-2 to TRBJ2-3; 9 nucleotides align to TRBD2. The length of the CDR3 is 16 residues. CDR1 is SGHTA and CDR2 is FQGNSA in the germline V gene. Losses at the gene ends were 2 bases for V and 0 bases for J; bases not matched to a gene: 3. The CDR3 spells CASSLLAGGSTDTQYF. Here the CDR3 DNA reads TGTGCCAGCAGCTTACTCGCGGGGGGGAGCACAGATACGCAGTATTTT.

The chain links TRBV24-1 to TRBJ2-6; possibly TRBD1 for D (6 bases). Germline V gene data show CDR1 as KGHDR and CDR2 as SFDVKD. The V and J ends lost 2 bases and 4 bases respectively, with 14 bases between them. The CDR3 covers 17 residues. CDR3 protein: CATSDSLGTQGANVLTF. The CDR3 DNA is TGTGCCACCAGTGATTCGCTTGGGACACAAGGGGCCAACGTCCTGACTTTC.

In this sample, this clonotype turned up many times. V and J are TRBV28 and TRBJ1-4; D remains unclear. Trimming removed 6 bases from V and 8 bases from J, with 10 bases in between. Germline V gene sequence: CDR1 MDHEN, CDR2 SYDVKM. The CDR3 contains 12 residues. CDR3 sequence (DNA): TGTGCCAGCAGACTAAAGAGGGAAAAACTGTTTTTT. Its translation: CASRLKREKLFF. The whole variable domain, remainder taken from reference TRBV28 and TRBJ1-4, is DVKVTQSSRYLVKRTGEKVFLECVQDMDHENMFWYRQDPGLGLRLIYFSYDVKMKEKGDIPEGYSVSREKKERFSLILESASTNQTSMYLCASRLKREKLFFGSGTQLSVL.

There are a few counts of this clonotype. The chain is built from TRBV19 and TRBJ2-7; D is unclear. The CDR3 extends over 15 amino acids. Germline loops: CDR1 LNHDA, CDR2 SQIVND (reference sequence). Trimming cost V 0 bases and J 2 bases, with 11 bases left between them. The DNA of the CDR3 is TGTGCCAGTAGTATAGATGGGAATGCTCCCTACGAGCAGTACTTC. Translation gives CASSIDGNAPYEQYF.

This clonotype was counted ten times or more. The chain is built from TRBV7-2 and TRBJ2-5, with 9 bases lining up with TRBD1. Germline CDR1 SGHTA, CDR2 FQGNSA. The V and J ends lost 5 bases and 3 bases, in that order; junction bases with no gene match: 22. The CDR3 has 20 residues. CDR3 bases: TGTGCCAGCAGCCCAGAAGCCCCGGTCGTAATACGGGACAGGGAAGAGACCCAGTACTTC. It encodes CASSPEAPVVIRDREETQYF.

This clonotype has a single count. The rearrangement links TRBV5-1 to TRBJ2-5, with D possibly being TRBD1 (6 bases). This CDR3 has 16 residues. Germline CDR1 and CDR2: SGHRS and YFSETQ. With 0 bases removed from V and 1 base from J, the gap between germline ends came to 13 bases. DNA for the CDR3: TGCGCCAGCAGCTTGGTACGGCAGGGGACCCAAGAGACCCAGTACTTC. Its protein is CASSLVRQGTQETQYF. The full variable domain, its missing parts supplied by reference TRBV5-1 and TRBJ2-5, is KAGVTQTPRYLIKTRGQQVTLSCSPISGHRSVSWYQQTPGQGLQFLFEYFSETQRNKGNFPGRFSGRQFSNSRSEMNVSTLELGDSALYLCASSLVRQGTQETQYFGPGTRLLVL.

The table lists this clonotype with a few counts. The rearrangement links TRBV28 to TRBJ2-7; maybe TRBD2 (6 bases). The germline CDR1 and CDR2 sequences are MDHEN and SYDVKM. The V end was cut by 3 bases, the J end by 0 bases, with 12 bases between. The CDR3 runs to 15 residues. For the CDR3, the DNA is TGTGCCAGCAGTTTCGCGGCGGGACGCTCCTACGAGCAGTACTTC. Encoded protein: CASSFAAGRSYEQYF.

In this sample, this clonotype turned up many times. The chain has TRBV6-6 and TRBJ2-7; maybe TRBD2 (5 bases). The germline CDR1 and CDR2 sequences are MNHNY and SVGAGI (reference sequence). The V gene lost 7 bases and the J gene lost 3 bases, with 19 bases spanning the gap. The CDR3 totals 15 residues. This chain's CDR3 is CASTETGLTNYEQYF. The CDR3 nucleotides read TGTGCCAGCACCGAGACTGGATTGACTAACTACGAGCAGTACTTC.

This clonotype was detected many times. The chain joins TRBV4-3 to TRBJ2-1, with 11 bases matching TRBD1. There are 15 residues in the CDR3. Germline V gives CDR1 LGHNA, CDR2 YSLEER. V trimming: 3 bases; J trimming: 9 bases; junction bases outside the gene matches: 7. The CDR3 loop reads CASSQSWTGGSEQFF. CDR3 sequence (DNA): TGCGCCAGCAGCCAGTCATGGACAGGGGGCTCTGAGCAGTTCTTC.

There are many counts of this clonotype. V and J are TRBV12-3 or TRBV12-4 and TRBJ2-3; 7 nucleotides match TRBD2. The CDR3 runs to 11 residues. V trimming: 11 bases; J trimming: 4 bases; junction bases outside the gene matches: 3. The CDR3 protein is CAGGVADTQYF. DNA for the CDR3: TGTGCCGGGGGGGTGGCAGATACGCAGTATTTT.

This clonotype has at least ten counts. The chain uses TRBV7-2 and TRBJ2-3; maybe TRBD1 (7 bases). The length of the CDR3 is 12 residues. The germline V and J ends were trimmed by 11 bases and 2 bases, with 11 bases remaining between them. Germline values: CDR1 SGHTA, CDR2 FQGNSA. This CDR3 reads CASGGTTDTQYF. CDR3 bases: TGTGCCTCAGGGGGGACCACAGATACGCAGTATTTT. Looking up the rest from reference TRBV7-2 and TRBJ2-3 gives the full variable domain: GAGVSQSPSNKVTEKGKDVELRCDPISGHTALYWYRQSLGQGLEFLIYFQGNSAPDKSGLPSDRFSAERTGGSVSTLTIQRTQQEDSAVYLCASGGTTDTQYFGPGTRLTVL.

The V call is TRBV6-2 or TRBV6-3, the J call TRBJ2-1; 7 bases agree with TRBD2. The CDR3 is 14 residues long. Trimming took 1 base from V and 7 from J; bases not matched to a gene: 4. Looked up from germline, CDR1 is MNHEY and CDR2 is SVGEGT. The CDR3 sequence is CASSYLTGGNEQFF. Here the CDR3 DNA reads TGTGCCAGCAGTTACTTAACGGGGGGAAATGAGCAGTTCTTC.

The gene calls are TRBV28 and TRBJ2-7, with unresolved D. The germline gives CDR1 MDHEN, CDR2 SYDVKM. The CDR3 has 14 amino acids. Trimming cost V 7 bases and J 6 bases, with 19 bases left between them. Here the CDR3 reads CASTTRLPVGEQYF. The CDR3 bases are TGTGCCAGCACCACTCGACTCCCGGTCGGCGAGCAGTACTTC.

The sample holds many counts of this clonotype. The chain has TRBV7-9 and TRBJ2-1, with TRBD1 matching 8 bases. Germline V gives CDR1 SEHNR, CDR2 FQNEAQ (reference sequence). This CDR3 comprises 16 residues. V gave up 5 bases and J gave up 4 bases; unmatched junction bases: 10. The CDR3 DNA reads TGTGCCAGCAGCCTCGAGGACAGGGCCAGGTACAATGAGCAGTTCTTC. Amino acid sequence: CASSLEDRARYNEQFF.

There are a few counts of this clonotype. The CDR3 nucleotides are TGTGCCAGCAGCTGGGGAAGCGGGACAGGGGGCTCCGGGGAGCTGTTTTTT. This sequence encodes CASSWGSGTGGSGELFF. J is TRBJ2-2 and V is TRBV7-2; TRBD1 matches 12 bases. The V gene end was trimmed by 4 bases and the J gene end by 6 bases; junction bases not matched to a gene: 9. The CDR3 contains 17 residues. Germline-derived CDR1 and CDR2 are SGHTA and FQGNSA. Complete variable domain (other parts from reference TRBV7-2 and TRBJ2-2): GAGVSQSPSNKVTEKGKDVELRCDPISGHTALYWYRQSLGQGLEFLIYFQGNSAPDKSGLPSDRFSAERTGGSVSTLTIQRTQQEDSAVYLCASSWGSGTGGSGELFFGEGSRLTVL.

This clonotype was recorded at least ten times. This chain uses TRBV19 with TRBJ1-2; D ambiguous. The CDR3 totals 15 residues. The V gene's germline CDR1 is LNHDA and CDR2 SQIVND (reference sequence). The ends were cut back, 5 bases at V and 1 base at J, with 14 bases in the middle. As DNA, the CDR3 is TGTGCCAGTAGTCTATGGACGGATAATAACTATGGCTACACCTTC. Protein product: CASSLWTDNNYGYTF.

At least ten counts were recorded for this clonotype. J is TRBJ2-1 and V is TRBV7-2, with 9 bases lining up with TRBD2. Losses at the gene ends were 2 bases for V and 5 bases for J; bases not matched to a gene: 4. Germline lookup yields CDR1 SGHTA and CDR2 FQGNSA. This CDR3 comprises 15 residues. The CDR3 loop is CASSLMASGNNEQFF. In nucleotides, the CDR3 is TGTGCCAGCAGCTTAATGGCTAGCGGGAACAATGAGCAGTTCTTC.

This chain links TRBV5-4 with TRBJ2-1; D is ambiguous. The germline V and J ends were trimmed by 4 bases and 7 bases, with 12 bases remaining between them. The germline CDR1 and CDR2 sequences are SGHNT and YYREEE (reference sequence). This CDR3 contains 13 residues. CDR3 DNA: TGTGCCAGCAGCCGGCGTGACGAGAATGAGCAGTTCTTC. It codes for CASSRRDENEQFF.

This clonotype was counted many times. The chain combines TRBV7-9 with TRBJ2-3; 14 nucleotides line up with TRBD2. CDR3 length: 16 amino acids. V shed 5 bases, J shed 5 bases, and the junction held 6 bases outside the gene matches. Germline CDR1 and CDR2: SEHNR and FQNEAQ (reference sequence). In DNA, the CDR3 is TGTGCCAGCAGCCCGACTAGCGGGGGGGCAATAGATACGCAGTATTTT. Protein sequence: CASSPTSGGAIDTQYF.

In its sample, this clonotype was seen a few times. The chain carries TRBV7-9 and TRBJ2-7; D might be TRBD1 (6 bases). The CDR3 runs to 14 residues. Germline V CDR1 and CDR2: SEHNR, FQNEAQ (reference sequence). The V end lost 3 bases, the J end lost 2 bases, and 11 bases lay between the germline ends. The CDR3 nucleotides read TGTGCCAGCAGCTTTGCACAGGGTCCCTACGAGCAGTACTTC. Protein: CASSFAQGPYEQYF.

Comments on this clonotype: Germline and junction disagree at one end, which may indicate a read error. The chain employs TRBV5-5 and TRBJ2-7, with D perhaps TRBD1 or TRBD2 (5 bases each). The CDR3 is 14 residues long. Germline assignment: CDR1 SGHKS and CDR2 YYEKEE (reference sequence). The DNA for the CDR3 is TGTGCCAGCACCTTGGGGGACGGACCCTACGAGCAGTACTTC. Protein: CASTLGDGPYEQYF.

A few counts support this clonotype. The genes are TRBV11-3 and TRBJ1-3; tentatively, D is TRBD1 (6 bases). The CDR3 sequence is 16 residues long. V shed 4 bases and J shed 0 bases, with 13 bases lying between them. Germline V gene data show CDR1 as SGHNT and CDR2 as YENEEA. DNA for the CDR3: TGTGCCAGCAGCTCCCTGACAGGCGGCTCTGGAAACACCATATATTTT. It is translated as CASSSLTGGSGNTIYF.